This T cell receptor beta chain came from a study of cytomegalovirus exposure and HLA in healthy donors. Regarding the study as a whole: Listed as cytomegalovirus-associated were about 160 TCR beta chains. Rarity held for most TCR sequences, but there were some public TCRs that occurred in many donors. Reportedly, diagnosis of cytomegalovirus status by the classifier showed high specificity and sensitivity.

The V gene end was trimmed by 3 bases and the J gene end by 0 bases; junction bases not matched to a gene: 0. The CDR3 has 14 residues. In germline, CDR1 is KGHSH, CDR2 LQKENI. Donors were drawn from the approximately 110-subject validation cohort, separate from the roughly 700-subject first cohort. Regarding this clone: The antigen is not known.

Clones were sequenced by immunoSEQ multiplex PCR, and TCRdb holds only the in-frame ones, with some missing. The table has 190,000 or so clones, roughly four fifths seen once. Sequencing was performed on PBMCs. The chain couples TRBV18 to TRBJ1-1; TRBD1 aligns across 8 bases. The sequence was obtained from a woman aged 18-35 years in good health and CMV-seropositive. In nucleotides, the CDR3 is TGTGCCAGCTCACCGGACAGGGTGAACACTGAAGCTTTCTTT. As protein: CASSPDRVNTEAFF.